The present T cell receptor beta chain was sequenced within a study of blood T cell repertoires in COVID-19. Only in-frame clones appear in the TCRdb table, and some are missing; sequencing was by immunoSEQ multiplex PCR. The sample lists over 90,000 clones, around 87% occurring once. This CDR3 contains 11 residues. From germline, CDR1 is SQVTM and CDR2 ANQGSEA. Trimming left V 6 bases short and J 3 bases short, with 9 bases between. Sequenced material: peripheral blood. The receptor was derived from a human donor in a cohort sampled during active COVID-19. The chain carries TRBV29-1 and TRBJ2-7; no definite D call. CDR3 sequence reads: CSVQRNYEQYF. The CDR3 DNA follows: TGCAGCGTACAACGTAACTACGAGCAGTACTTC.